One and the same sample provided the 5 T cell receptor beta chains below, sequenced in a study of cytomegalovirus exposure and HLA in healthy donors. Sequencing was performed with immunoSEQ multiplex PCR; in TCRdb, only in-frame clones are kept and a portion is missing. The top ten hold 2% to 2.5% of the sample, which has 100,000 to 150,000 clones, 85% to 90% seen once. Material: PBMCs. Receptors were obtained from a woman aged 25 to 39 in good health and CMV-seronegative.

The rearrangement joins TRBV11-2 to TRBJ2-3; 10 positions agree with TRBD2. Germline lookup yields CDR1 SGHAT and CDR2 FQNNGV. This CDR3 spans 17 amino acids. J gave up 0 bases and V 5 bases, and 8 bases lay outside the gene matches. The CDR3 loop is CASSHWTSGSSTDTQYF. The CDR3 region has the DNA TGTGCCAGCAGCCACTGGACTAGCGGATCTAGCACAGATACGCAGTATTTT.

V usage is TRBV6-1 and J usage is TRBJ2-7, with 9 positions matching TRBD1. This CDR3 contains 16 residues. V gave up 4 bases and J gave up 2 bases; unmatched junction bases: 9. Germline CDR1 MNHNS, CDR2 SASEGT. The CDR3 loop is CASSATPGTGPYEQYF. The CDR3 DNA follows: TGTGCCAGCAGTGCTACCCCCGGGACAGGGCCCTACGAGCAGTACTTC.

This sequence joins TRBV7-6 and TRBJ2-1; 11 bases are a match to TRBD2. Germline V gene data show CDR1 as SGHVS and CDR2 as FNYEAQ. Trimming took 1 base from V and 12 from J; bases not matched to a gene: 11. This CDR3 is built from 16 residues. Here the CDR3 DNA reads TGTGCCAGCAGCTTAGGAACTATAGCGGGGGGGGAGTGGCAGTTCTTC. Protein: CASSLGTIAGGEWQFF.

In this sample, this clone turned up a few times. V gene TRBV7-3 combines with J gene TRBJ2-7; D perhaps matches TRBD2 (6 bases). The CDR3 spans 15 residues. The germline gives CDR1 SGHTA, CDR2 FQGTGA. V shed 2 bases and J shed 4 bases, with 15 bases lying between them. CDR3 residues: CASSLDGSGDYEQYF. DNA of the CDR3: TGTGCCAGCAGCTTAGACGGCTCGGGGGATTACGAGCAGTACTTC.

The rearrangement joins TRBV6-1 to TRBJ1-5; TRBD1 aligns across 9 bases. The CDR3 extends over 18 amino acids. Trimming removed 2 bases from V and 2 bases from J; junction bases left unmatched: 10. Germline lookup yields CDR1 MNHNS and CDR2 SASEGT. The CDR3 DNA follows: TGTGCCAGCAGTGAACCGGAACAGGGGGCATTTGGCAATCAGCCCCAGCATTTT. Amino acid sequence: CASSEPEQGAFGNQPQHF.